This TCR beta chain was profiled in a study of glioma-infiltrating T cells. Findings and caveats of the study: Tissue-blood divergence was below expectation in non-neoplastic patients, above in gliomas.

The iRepertoire nested amplicon-rescue multiplex PCR amplified TCR alpha and beta CDR3s from RNA. Tissue mRNA or PBMC total RNA, 100-400 ng, went into one-step reverse transcription and amplification. TCRdb redid the calling of the multiplex PCR reads with MiXCR, one entry per CDR3 protein. The sample holds about 140,000 distinct CDR3 sequences, more than 35% seen once. Only one count was recorded for this clonotype. The antigen remains undetermined. The germline V gene encodes CDR1 LGHNA and CDR2 YSLEER. This CDR3 is built from 16 residues. V trimming: 2 bases; J trimming: 8 bases; junction bases outside the gene matches: 9.

The origin of this receptor is a human donor with low-grade glioma or glioblastoma, undergoing nonglioma brain surgery, or in good health (not recorded which). Sequencing was done on a sample of glioma tissue, nonneoplastic brain tissue, or PBMCs (not recorded which). J is TRBJ2-1 and V is TRBV4-3; TRBD2 aligns across 10 bases. CDR3 loop: CASSQLGTSVLDEQFF. As DNA, the CDR3 is TGCGCCAGCAGCCAACTAGGGACTAGCGTTTTGGATGAGCAGTTCTTC.